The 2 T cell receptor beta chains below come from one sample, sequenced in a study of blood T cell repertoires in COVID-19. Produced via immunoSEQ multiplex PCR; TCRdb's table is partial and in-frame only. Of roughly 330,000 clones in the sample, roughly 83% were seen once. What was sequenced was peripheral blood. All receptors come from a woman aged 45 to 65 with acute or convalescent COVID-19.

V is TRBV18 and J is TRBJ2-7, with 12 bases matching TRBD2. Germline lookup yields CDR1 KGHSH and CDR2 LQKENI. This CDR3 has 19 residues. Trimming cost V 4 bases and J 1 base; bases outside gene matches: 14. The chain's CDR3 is CASSRLQGLAGGASYEQYF. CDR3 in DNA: TGTGCCAGCTCACGCCTGCAGGGGCTAGCGGGAGGGGCATCCTACGAGCAGTACTTC.

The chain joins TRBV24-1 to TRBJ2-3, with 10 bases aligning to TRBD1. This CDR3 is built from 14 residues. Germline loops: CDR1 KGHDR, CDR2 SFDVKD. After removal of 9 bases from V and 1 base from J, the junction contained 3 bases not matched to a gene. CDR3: CATAGTGGTDTQYF. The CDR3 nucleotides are TGTGCCACCGCCGGGACAGGGGGCACAGATACGCAGTATTTT.